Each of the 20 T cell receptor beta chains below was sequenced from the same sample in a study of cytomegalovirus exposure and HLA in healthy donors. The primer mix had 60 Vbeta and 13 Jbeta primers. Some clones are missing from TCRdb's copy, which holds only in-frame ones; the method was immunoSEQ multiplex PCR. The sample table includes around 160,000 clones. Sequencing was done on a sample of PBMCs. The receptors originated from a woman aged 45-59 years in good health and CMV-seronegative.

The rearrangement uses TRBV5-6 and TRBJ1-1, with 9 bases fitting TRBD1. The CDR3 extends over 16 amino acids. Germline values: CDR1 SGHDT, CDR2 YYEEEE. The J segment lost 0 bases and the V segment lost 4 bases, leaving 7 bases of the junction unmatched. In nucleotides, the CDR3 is TGTGCCAGCAGCCCGGACAGGGGTAAAGTGAACACTGAAGCTTTCTTT. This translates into CASSPDRGKVNTEAFF.

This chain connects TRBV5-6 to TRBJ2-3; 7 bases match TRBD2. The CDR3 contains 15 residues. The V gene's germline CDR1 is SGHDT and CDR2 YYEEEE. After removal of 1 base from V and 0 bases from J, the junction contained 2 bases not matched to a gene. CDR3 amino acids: CASSLYGRSTDTQYF. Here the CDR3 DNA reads TGTGCCAGCAGCTTGTACGGGAGGAGCACAGATACGCAGTATTTT.

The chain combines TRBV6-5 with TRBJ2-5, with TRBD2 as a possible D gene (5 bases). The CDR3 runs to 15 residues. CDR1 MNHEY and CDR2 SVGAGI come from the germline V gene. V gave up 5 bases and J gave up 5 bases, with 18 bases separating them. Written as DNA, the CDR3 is TGTGCCAGCAGTCCCGGGTCCTCCGGGGTGGAGACCCAGTACTTC. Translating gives CASSPGSSGVETQYF.

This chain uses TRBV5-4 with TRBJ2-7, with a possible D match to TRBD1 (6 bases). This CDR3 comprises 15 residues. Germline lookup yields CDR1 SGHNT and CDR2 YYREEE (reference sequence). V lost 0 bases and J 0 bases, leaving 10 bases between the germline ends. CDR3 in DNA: TGTGCCAGCAGCTTGGATGGACAGAGCTCCTACGAGCAGTACTTC. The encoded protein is CASSLDGQSSYEQYF.

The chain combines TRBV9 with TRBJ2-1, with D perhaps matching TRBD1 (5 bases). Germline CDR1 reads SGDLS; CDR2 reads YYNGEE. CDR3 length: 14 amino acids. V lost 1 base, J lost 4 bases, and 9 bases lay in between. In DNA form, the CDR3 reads TGTGCCAGCAGCGTAAGGGGCGCTTACAATGAGCAGTTCTTC. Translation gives CASSVRGAYNEQFF. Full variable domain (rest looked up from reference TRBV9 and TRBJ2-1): DSGVTQTPKHLITATGQRVTLRCSPRSGDLSVYWYQQSLDQGLQFLIQYYNGEERAKGNILERFSAQQFPDLHSELNLSSLELGDSALYFCASSVRGAYNEQFFGPGTRLTVL.

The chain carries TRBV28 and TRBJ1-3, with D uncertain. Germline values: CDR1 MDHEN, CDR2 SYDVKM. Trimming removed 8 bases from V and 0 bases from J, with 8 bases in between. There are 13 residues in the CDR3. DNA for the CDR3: TGTGCCAGCCAGGAGGTCTCTGGAAACACCATATATTTT. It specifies CASQEVSGNTIYF.

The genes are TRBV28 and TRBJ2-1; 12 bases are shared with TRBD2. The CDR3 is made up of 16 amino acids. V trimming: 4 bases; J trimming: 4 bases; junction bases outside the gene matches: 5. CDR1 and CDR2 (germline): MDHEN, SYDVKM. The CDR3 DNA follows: TGTGCCAGCAGTTCGCCTAGCGGGAGGGTATACAATGAGCAGTTCTTC. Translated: CASSSPSGRVYNEQFF. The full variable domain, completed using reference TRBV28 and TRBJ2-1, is DVKVTQSSRYLVKRTGEKVFLECVQDMDHENMFWYRQDPGLGLRLIYFSYDVKMKEKGDIPEGYSVSREKKERFSLILESASTNQTSMYLCASSSPSGRVYNEQFFGPGTRLTVL.

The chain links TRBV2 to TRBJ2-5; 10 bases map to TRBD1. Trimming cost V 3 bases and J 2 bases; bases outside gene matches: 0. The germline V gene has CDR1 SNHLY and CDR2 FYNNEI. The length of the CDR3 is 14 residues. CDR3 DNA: TGTGCCAGCAGTGAGGACAGGGGGCAAGAGACCCAGTACTTC. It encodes CASSEDRGQETQYF.

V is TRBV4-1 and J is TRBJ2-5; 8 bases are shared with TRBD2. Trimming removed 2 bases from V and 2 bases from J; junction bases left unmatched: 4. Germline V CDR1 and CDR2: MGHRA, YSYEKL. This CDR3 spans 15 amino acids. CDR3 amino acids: CASSQSGSGQETQYF. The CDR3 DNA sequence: TGCGCCAGCAGCCAAAGCGGGAGTGGTCAAGAGACCCAGTACTTC.

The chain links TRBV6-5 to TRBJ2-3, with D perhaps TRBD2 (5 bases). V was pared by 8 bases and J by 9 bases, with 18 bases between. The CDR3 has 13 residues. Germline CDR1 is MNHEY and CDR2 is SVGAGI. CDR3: CASGLLEGGTQYF. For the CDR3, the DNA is TGTGCCAGCGGTCTCCTCGAGGGTGGGACGCAGTATTTT.

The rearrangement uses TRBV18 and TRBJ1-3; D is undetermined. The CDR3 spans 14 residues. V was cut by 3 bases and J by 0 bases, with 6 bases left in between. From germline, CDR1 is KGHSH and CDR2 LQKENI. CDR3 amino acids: CASSPLLSGNTIYF. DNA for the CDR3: TGTGCCAGCTCACCTCTACTCTCTGGAAACACCATATATTTT.

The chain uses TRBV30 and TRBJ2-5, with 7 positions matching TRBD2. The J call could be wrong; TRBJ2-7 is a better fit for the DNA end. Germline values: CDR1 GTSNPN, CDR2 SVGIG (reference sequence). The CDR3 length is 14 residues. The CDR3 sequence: CAWGTGRGSNEQYF. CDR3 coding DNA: TGTGCCTGGGGGACGGGGAGGGGAAGCAACGAGCAGTACTTC.

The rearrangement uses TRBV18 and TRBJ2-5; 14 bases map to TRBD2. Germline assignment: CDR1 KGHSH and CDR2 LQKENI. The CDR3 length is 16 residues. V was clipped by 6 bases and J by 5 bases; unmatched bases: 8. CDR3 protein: CASSQGLAGVEETQYF. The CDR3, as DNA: TGTGCCAGCTCTCAGGGACTAGCGGGGGTTGAGGAGACCCAGTACTTC. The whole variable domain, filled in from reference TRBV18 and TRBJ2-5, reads NAGVMQNPRHLVRRRGQEARLRCSPMKGHSHVYWYRQLPEEGLKFMVYLQKENIIDESGMPKERFSAEFPKEGPSILRIQQVVRGDSAAYFCASSQGLAGVEETQYFGPGTRLLVL.

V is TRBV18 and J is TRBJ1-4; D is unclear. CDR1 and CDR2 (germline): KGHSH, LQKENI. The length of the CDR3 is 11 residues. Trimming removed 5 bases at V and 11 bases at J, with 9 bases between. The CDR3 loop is CASSNEAKLFF. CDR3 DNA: TGTGCCAGCTCAAACGAGGCGAAACTGTTTTTT.

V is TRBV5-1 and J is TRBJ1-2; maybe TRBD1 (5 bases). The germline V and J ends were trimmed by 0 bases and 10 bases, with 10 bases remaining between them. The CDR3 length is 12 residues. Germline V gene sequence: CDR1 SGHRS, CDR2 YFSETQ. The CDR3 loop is CASSLDQGLYTF. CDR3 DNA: TGCGCCAGCAGCTTGGATCAGGGTCTCTACACCTTC.

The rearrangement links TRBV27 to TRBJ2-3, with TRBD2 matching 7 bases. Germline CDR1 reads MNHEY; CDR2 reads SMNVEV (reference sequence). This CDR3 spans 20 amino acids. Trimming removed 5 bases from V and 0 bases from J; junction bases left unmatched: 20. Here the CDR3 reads CASSPYRRLADPLSTDTQYF. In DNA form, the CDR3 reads TGTGCCAGCAGTCCCTACCGGCGGCTAGCGGACCCACTTAGCACAGATACGCAGTATTTT.

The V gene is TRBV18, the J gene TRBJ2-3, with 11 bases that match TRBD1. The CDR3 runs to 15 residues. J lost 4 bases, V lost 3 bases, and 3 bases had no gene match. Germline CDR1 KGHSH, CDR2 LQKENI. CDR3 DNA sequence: TGTGCCAGCTCACCCGGGACAGGGGGTGCAGATACGCAGTATTTT. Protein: CASSPGTGGADTQYF.

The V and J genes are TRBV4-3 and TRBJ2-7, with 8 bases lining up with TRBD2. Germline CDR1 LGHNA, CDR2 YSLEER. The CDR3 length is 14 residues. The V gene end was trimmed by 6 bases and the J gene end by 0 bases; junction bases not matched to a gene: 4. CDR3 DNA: TGCGCCAGCAGTTTCACTAGCGGCTCCTACGAGCAGTACTTC. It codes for CASSFTSGSYEQYF.

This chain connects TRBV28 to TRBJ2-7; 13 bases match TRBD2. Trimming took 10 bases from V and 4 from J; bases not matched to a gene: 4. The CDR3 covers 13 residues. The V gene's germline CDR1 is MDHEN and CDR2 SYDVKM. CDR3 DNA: TGTGCCACCCGGACTAGCGGGAGATACGAGCAGTACTTC. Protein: CATRTSGRYEQYF. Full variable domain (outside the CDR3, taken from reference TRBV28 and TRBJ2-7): DVKVTQSSRYLVKRTGEKVFLECVQDMDHENMFWYRQDPGLGLRLIYFSYDVKMKEKGDIPEGYSVSREKKERFSLILESASTNQTSMYLCATRTSGRYEQYFGPGTRLTVT.

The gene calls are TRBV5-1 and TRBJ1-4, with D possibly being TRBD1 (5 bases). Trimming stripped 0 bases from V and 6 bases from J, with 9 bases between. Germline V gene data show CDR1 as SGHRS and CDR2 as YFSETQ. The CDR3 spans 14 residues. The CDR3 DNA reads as TGCGCCAGCAGCTTGGCAGGGTTGGATGAAAAACTGTTTTTT. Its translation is CASSLAGLDEKLFF.